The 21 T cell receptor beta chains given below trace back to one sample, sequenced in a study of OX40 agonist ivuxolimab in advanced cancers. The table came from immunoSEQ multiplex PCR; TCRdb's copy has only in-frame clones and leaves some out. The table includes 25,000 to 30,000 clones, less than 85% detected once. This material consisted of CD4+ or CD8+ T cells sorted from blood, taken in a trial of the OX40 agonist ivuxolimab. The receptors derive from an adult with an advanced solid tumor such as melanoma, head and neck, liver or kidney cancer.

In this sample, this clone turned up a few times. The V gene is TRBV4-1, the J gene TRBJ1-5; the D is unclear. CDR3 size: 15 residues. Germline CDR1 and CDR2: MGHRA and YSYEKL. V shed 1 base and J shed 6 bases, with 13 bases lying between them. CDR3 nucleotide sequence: TGCGCCAGCAGCCAAGCCACGGCGGAATTTCAGCCCCAGCATTTT. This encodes CASSQATAEFQPQHF.

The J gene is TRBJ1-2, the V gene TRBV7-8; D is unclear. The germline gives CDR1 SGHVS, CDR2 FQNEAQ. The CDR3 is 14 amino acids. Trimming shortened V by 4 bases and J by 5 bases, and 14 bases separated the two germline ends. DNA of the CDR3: TGTGCCAGCAGCTCCTCCGTGGGCGCGTATGGCTACACCTTC. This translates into CASSSSVGAYGYTF. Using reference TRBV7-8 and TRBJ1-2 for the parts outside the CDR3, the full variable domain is GAGVSQSPRYKVAKRGQDVALRCDPISGHVSLFWYQQALGQGPEFLTYFQNEAQLDKSGLPSDRFFAERPEGSVSTLKIQRTQQEDSAVYLCASSSSVGAYGYTFGSGTRLTVV.

The CDR3 is CASSPRPGQGNEKLFF. DNA for the CDR3: TGTGCCAGCAGCCCCCGACCGGGACAGGGTAATGAAAAACTGTTTTTT. This chain joins TRBV4-2 and TRBJ1-4, with 9 bases matching TRBD1. CDR3 length equals 16 residues. Germline loops: CDR1 LGHNA, CDR2 YNFKEQ. The trim removed 4 bases at V and 4 bases at J, leaving 7 bases unmatched.

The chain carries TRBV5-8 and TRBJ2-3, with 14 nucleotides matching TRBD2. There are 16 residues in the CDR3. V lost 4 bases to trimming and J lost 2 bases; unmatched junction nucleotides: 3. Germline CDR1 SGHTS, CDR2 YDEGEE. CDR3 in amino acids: CASSPGLAGATDTQYF. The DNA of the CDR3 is TGTGCCAGCAGCCCGGGACTAGCGGGAGCCACAGATACGCAGTATTTT. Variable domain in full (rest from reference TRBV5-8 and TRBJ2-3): EAGVTQSPTHLIKTRGQQATLRCSPISGHTSVYWYQQALGLGLQFLLWYDEGEERNRGNFPPRFSGRQFPNYSSELNVNALELEDSALYLCASSPGLAGATDTQYFGPGTRLTVL.

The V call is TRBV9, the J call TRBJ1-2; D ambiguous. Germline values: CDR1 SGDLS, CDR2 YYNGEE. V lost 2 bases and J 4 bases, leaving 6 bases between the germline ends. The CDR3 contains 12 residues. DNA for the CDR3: TGTGCCAGCAGCGTCGGACTCTATGGCTACACCTTC. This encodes CASSVGLYGYTF.

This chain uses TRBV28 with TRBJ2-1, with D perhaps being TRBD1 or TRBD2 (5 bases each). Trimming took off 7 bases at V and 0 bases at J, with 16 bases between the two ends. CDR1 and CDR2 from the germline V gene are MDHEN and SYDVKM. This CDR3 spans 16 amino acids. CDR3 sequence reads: CASTLPGTGSYNEQFF. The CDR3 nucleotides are TGTGCCAGCACCCTCCCTGGGACCGGCTCCTACAATGAGCAGTTCTTC.

CDR3 in amino acids: CASSLGGGYGYTF. The CDR3 DNA is TGTGCCAGCAGTTTAGGGGGAGGCTATGGCTACACCTTC. The chain uses TRBV27 and TRBJ1-2; D perhaps matches TRBD1 (5 bases). The CDR3 sequence is 13 residues long. Germline values: CDR1 MNHEY, CDR2 SMNVEV (reference sequence). Trimming pared 2 bases from V and 4 bases from J, leaving 8 bases between.

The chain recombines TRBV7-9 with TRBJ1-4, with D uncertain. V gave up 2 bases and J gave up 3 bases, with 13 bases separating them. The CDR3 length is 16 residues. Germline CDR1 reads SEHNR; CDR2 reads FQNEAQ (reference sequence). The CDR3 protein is CASSLLRGAANEKLFF. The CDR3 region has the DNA TGTGCCAGCAGCTTATTACGGGGTGCCGCTAATGAAAAACTGTTTTTT.

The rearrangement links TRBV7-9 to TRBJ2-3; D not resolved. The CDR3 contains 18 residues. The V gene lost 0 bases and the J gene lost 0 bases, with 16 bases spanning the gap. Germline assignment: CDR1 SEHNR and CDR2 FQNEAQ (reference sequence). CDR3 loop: CASSLAGWAAISTDTQYF. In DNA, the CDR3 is TGTGCCAGCAGCTTAGCTGGGTGGGCGGCAATTAGCACAGATACGCAGTATTTT. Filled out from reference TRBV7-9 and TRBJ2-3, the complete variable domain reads DTGVSQNPRHKITKRGQNVTFRCDPISEHNRLYWYRQTLGQGPEFLTYFQNEAQLEKSRLLSDRFSAERPKGSFSTLEIQRTEQGDSAMYLCASSLAGWAAISTDTQYFGPGTRLTVL.

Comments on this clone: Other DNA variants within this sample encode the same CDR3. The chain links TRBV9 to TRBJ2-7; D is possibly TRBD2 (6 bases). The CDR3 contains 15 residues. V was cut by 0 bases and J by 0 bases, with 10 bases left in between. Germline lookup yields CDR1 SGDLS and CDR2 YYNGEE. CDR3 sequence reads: CASSVGGDSSYEQYF. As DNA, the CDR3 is TGTGCCAGCAGCGTAGGAGGGGACTCCTCCTACGAGCAGTACTTC.

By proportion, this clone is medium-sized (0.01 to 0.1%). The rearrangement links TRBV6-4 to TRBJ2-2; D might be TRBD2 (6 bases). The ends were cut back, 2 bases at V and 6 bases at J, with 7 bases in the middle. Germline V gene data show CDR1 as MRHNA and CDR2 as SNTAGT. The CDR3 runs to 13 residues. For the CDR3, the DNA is TGTGCCAGCAGTGACAGGGAGGCCGGGGAGCTGTTTTTT. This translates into CASSDREAGELFF.

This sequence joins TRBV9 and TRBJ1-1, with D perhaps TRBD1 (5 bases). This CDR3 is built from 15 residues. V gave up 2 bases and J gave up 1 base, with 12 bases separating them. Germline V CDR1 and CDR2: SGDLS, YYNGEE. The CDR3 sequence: CASSVWGTSNTEAFF. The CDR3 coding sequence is TGTGCCAGCAGCGTCTGGGGGACCTCGAACACTGAAGCTTTCTTT.

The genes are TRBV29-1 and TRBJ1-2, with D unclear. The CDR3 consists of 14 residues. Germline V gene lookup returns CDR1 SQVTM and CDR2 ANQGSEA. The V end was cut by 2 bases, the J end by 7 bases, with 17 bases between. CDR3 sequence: CSVEISNTDFGYTF. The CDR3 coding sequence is TGCAGCGTTGAAATTTCGAACACGGATTTTGGCTACACCTTC. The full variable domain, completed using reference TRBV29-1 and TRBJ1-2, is SAVISQKPSRDICQRGTSLTIQCQVDSQVTMMFWYRQQPGQSLTLIATANQGSEATYESGFVIDKFPISRPNLTFSTLTVSNMSPEDSSIYLCSVEISNTDFGYTFGSGTRLTVV.

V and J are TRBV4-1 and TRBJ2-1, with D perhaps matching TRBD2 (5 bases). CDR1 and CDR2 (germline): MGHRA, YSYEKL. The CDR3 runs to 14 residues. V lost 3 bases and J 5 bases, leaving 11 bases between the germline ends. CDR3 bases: TGCGCCAGCAGCCAGGAGGAAGCCAACAATGAGCAGTTCTTC. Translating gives CASSQEEANNEQFF.

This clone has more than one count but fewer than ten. CDR3 DNA sequence: TGTGCCAGCAGCCCCGGGACTAGTAAACTATATTTT. Amino acids: CASSPGTSKLYF. V and J are TRBV7-8 and TRBJ1-3; weak D call: TRBD1 (5 bases). The CDR3 consists of 12 residues. Germline V lookup: CDR1 SGHVS, CDR2 FQNEAQ. V was cut by 5 bases and J by 14 bases, with 16 bases left in between.

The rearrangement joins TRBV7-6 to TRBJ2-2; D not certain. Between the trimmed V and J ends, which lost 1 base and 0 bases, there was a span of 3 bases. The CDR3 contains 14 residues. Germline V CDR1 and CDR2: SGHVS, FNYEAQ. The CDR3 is CASSLGANTGELFF. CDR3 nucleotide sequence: TGTGCCAGCAGCTTAGGGGCGAACACCGGGGAGCTGTTTTTT.

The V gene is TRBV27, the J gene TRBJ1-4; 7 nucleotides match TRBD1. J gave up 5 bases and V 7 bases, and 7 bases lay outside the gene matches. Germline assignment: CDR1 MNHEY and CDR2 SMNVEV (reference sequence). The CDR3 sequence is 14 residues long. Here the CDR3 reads CASTTGTENEKLFF. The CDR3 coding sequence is TGTGCCAGCACCACCGGGACAGAAAATGAAAAACTGTTTTTT.

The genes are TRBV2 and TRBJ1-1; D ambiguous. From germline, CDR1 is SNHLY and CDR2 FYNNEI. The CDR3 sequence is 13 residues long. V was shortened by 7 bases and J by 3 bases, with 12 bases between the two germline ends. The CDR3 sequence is CASNLDRDTEAFF. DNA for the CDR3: TGTGCCAGCAATCTTGATAGAGACACTGAAGCTTTCTTT.

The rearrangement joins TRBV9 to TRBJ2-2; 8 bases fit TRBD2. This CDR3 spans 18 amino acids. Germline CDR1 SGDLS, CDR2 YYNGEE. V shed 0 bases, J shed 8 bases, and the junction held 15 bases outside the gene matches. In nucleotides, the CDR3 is TGTGCCAGCAGCGTAGCTGAGGGAACTAGCGGACCTGAGGGGGAGCTGTTTTTT. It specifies CASSVAEGTSGPEGELFF.

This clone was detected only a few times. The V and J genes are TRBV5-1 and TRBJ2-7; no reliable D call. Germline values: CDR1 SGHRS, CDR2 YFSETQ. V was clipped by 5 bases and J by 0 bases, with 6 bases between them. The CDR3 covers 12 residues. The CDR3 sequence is CASSHGSYEQYF. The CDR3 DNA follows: TGCGCCAGCAGTCATGGCTCCTACGAGCAGTACTTC.

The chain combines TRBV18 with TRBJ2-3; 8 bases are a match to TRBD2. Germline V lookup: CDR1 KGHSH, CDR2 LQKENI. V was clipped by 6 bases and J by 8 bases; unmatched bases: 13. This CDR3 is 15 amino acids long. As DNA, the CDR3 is TGTGCCAGCTCCATCTCAGAGGCGGGAGGACGTACGCAGTATTTT. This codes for CASSISEAGGRTQYF. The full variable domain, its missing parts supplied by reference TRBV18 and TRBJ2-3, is NAGVMQNPRHLVRRRGQEARLRCSPMKGHSHVYWYRQLPEEGLKFMVYLQKENIIDESGMPKERFSAEFPKEGPSILRIQQVVRGDSAAYFCASSISEAGGRTQYFGPGTRLTVL.